This T cell receptor (beta chain) was documented in a study of blood T cell repertoires in COVID-19 (TCRdb year 2020). With respect to the entire study: Samples covering the acute and convalescent phases of COVID-19 were provided by collaborators in the United States, Italy and Spain. Where available, HLA class I and class II types were obtained from metadata supplied by the sample provider rather than from assay-based typing. Deeply sampled blood TCRbeta repertoires from subjects exposed to, actively infected with, or recovered from COVID-19 were included in the dataset. The material from the prospective study consisted of cDNA or gDNA derived from T cells, B-cell-depleted T cells, or PBMCs. The repertoires were released in a freely available public database intended as a resource for research on the immune response to SARS-CoV-2. Nearly every sample came with metadata listing a de-identified subject ID, COVID-19 status, age in years and sex. The samples were drawn from two sources: the first 160 participants of the ongoing ImmuneRACE study, and fewer than 1,500 subjects contributed by 6 global collaborators. Broader findings and caveats from the paper: How much clinical and demographic metadata was included differed by source and by participant, and the metadata was provided uncurated.

V and J are trimmed by 4 bases and 5 bases, and the gene matches miss 10 bases of the junction. As encoded in the germline V gene (reference sequence), CDR1 is SGHNT while CDR2 is YYREEE. Counted from cysteine to phenylalanine, this CDR3 has 16 amino acids. The sequence is cut down to CDR3 DNA, 48 bases in frame from base 1. TCRbeta CDR3 regions were amplified from genomic DNA by means of the immunoSEQ Assay, a bias-controlled multiplex PCR. The authors' pipeline ran thus. Nucleated cell counts per sample were estimated from amplification of reference gene primers within the assay. To quantify the absolute abundance of each unique TCRbeta CDR3 rearrangement, sequence reads were collapsed and filtered. For each sample, productive Simpson clonality was calculated as the square root of Simpson's diversity index over productive rearrangements. This is the immuneACCESS table as TCRdb keeps it, with only in-frame sequences that have V and J called. A part of the clones is gone; compared with another copy, unresolved V genes explain less than half, and the rest is unexplained. Clonal size and the V and J genes are those of that table, whereas D and trimming came from the DNA. The sample profile shows about 190,000 clones; around 80% of them were found once. Less than 20% of the sample is taken by the ten largest.

Collaborating institutions collected whole blood in K2EDTA tubes following their own protocols. For TCRbeta analysis, collaborator samples were shipped as frozen whole blood, as isolated PBMCs, or as DNA extracted from either sample type. Concerning this clone: Its antigen is not yet known. Within one base of it there is no much larger clone, and no base qualities were kept.

Sequences were obtained from peripheral blood. This receptor was identified in a human donor in a cohort sampled during active COVID-19. The chain uses TRBV5-4 and TRBJ2-2, and TRBD2 matches 8 of the central bases. The base sequence is TGTGCCAGCAGCGCTGACAGCCGGGGGGGGACCGGGGAGCTGTTTTTT. This gives the protein CASSADSRGGTGELFF.